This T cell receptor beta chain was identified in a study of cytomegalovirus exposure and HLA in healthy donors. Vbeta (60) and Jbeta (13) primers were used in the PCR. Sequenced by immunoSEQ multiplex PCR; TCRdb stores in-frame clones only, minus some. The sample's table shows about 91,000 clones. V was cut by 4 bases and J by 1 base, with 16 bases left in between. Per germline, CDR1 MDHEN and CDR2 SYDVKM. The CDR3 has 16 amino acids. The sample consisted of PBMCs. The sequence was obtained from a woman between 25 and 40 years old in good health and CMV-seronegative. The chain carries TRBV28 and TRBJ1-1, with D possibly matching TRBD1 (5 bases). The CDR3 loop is CASSSLKFQGNTEAFF. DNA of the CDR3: TGTGCCAGCAGTTCCCTGAAATTTCAGGGGAACACTGAAGCTTTCTTT.